These T cell receptor beta chains were read from a single sample in a study of OX40 agonist ivuxolimab in advanced cancers. Produced via immunoSEQ multiplex PCR; TCRdb's table is partial and in-frame only. The sample has under 80,000 clones; approximately 80% are singletons. Here the sequenced sample was CD4+ or CD8+ T cells sorted from blood, taken in a trial of the OX40 agonist ivuxolimab. The receptors were sampled from an adult with an advanced solid tumor such as melanoma, head and neck, liver or kidney cancer. CDR3s include the opening cysteine and the closing phenylalanine or tryptophan. D genes are given only for firm matches. Not all rows give a size; the values are once, few, many and, for expanded clones, a class.

v_call	d_call	clone_size	j_call	cdr3_aa	cdr3_nt
TRBV19	NA	NA	TRBJ2-5	CASSSARETQYF	TGTGCCAGTAGTTCGGCGCGTGAGACCCAGTACTTC
TRBV7-2	TRBD1	NA	TRBJ2-2	CASRVDRVTGELFF	TGTGCCAGCAGAGTGGACAGGGTGACCGGGGAGCTGTTTTTT
TRBV28	TRBD1	NA	TRBJ1-5	CATEESQGGLPTSNQPQHF	TGTGCCACTGAAGAGTCACAGGGGGGACTTCCTACTAGCAATCAGCCCCAGCATTTT
TRBV6-5	NA	NA	TRBJ1-1	CASSDRDNTEAFF	TGTGCCAGCAGTGACCGGGACAACACTGAAGCTTTCTTT
TRBV10-2	TRBD1	NA	TRBJ2-7	CASDRTGGEQYF	TGCGCCAGCGATCGGACAGGGGGCGAGCAGTACTTC
TRBV2	TRBD2	few	TRBJ2-1	CASRGLAGYNEQFF	TGTGCCAGCCGAGGACTAGCGGGGTACAATGAGCAGTTCTTC
TRBV6-1	NA	NA	TRBJ2-1	CASSQIFKGDEQFF	TGTGCCAGCAGTCAAATATTTAAGGGGGATGAGCAGTTCTTC
TRBV2	TRBD1	NA	TRBJ2-1	CASSQRTGGNNEQFF	TGTGCCAGCAGTCAAAGGACAGGGGGGAACAATGAGCAGTTCTTC
TRBV12-2	NA	NA	TRBJ2-6	CASRLSENSGANVLTF	TGTGCAAGTCGCTTAAGTGAGAACTCTGGGGCCAACGTCCTGACTTTC
TRBV27	TRBD1	NA	TRBJ2-7	CASSLSGTGTYEQYF	TGTGCCAGCAGTCTCTCCGGGACAGGGACCTACGAGCAGTACTTC
TRBV5-6	TRBD1	NA	TRBJ2-7	CASSFGTVSHEQYF	TGTGCCAGCAGCTTCGGGACAGTCTCCCACGAGCAGTACTTC
TRBV6-5	TRBD1	few	TRBJ2-5	CASSGDRGQTQYF	TGTGCCAGCAGTGGGGACAGGGGCCAGACCCAGTACTTC
TRBV19	NA	NA	TRBJ1-3	CASSIGGRLKSGNTIYF	TGTGCCAGTAGTATAGGGGGCAGACTGAAGTCTGGAAACACCATATATTTT
TRBV5-1	TRBD1	NA	TRBJ1-2	CASSARQGSYGYTF	TGCGCCAGCAGCGCCCGACAGGGAAGCTATGGCTACACCTTC
TRBV6-1	TRBD1	NA	TRBJ1-4	CASTRGRGEKLFF	TGTGCCAGCACGAGGGGGCGAGGCGAAAAACTGTTTTTT
TRBV18	NA	NA	TRBJ1-1	CAARQTRNTEAFF	TGTGCCGCTCGACAGACACGGAACACTGAAGCTTTCTTT